This T cell receptor (beta chain) was observed in a study of shared clonotypes between healthy human individuals. Germline loops: CDR1 SGHTS, CDR2 YDEGEE. This CDR3 contains 15 residues. Turning to this clone: A single base is all that separates this from a far larger clone, so a read error is likely.

Repertoires were generated with immunoSEQ multiplex PCR, while TCRdb's copy carries only in-frame clones and drops some. The sample has about 490,000 clones; about 84% are singletons. The sequencing input was PBMCs. This TCR was sampled from a woman aged 40 to 49 in good health. Some clones in this sample may be carry-over from other donors' samples. The chain uses TRBV5-8 and TRBJ2-1; the match to TRBD2 covers 11 bases. Here the CDR3 DNA reads TGTGCCAGCACCCCCCGACTAGCGGGATACAATGATCAGTTCTTC. Translated, it gives CASTPRLAGYNDQFF.